These T cell receptor beta chains were read from a single sample in a study of glioma-infiltrating T cells. TCRdb processed the multiplex PCR reads anew with MiXCR; each CDR3 protein has one entry. The sample records under 200,000 distinct CDR3 sequences, around 40% being singletons. Sequenced: glioma tissue, nonneoplastic brain tissue, or PBMCs (not recorded which). These receptor sequences come from a human donor with low-grade glioma or glioblastoma, undergoing nonglioma brain surgery, or in good health (not recorded which). Each CDR3 is given with its conserved first and last residue. The D gene is left open where the match is weak. Some rows have no size entry. The others give once, few or many, or a class for an expanded clone.

TRBV4-1	TRBJ1-5	-	TRBD1	CASSPPTGAGSNQPQHF	TGCGCCAGCAGCCCCCCGACAGGGGCAGGAAGCAATCAGCCCCAGCATTTT
TRBV18	TRBJ1-5	many	-	CASSPQGSQPQHF	TGTGCCAGCTCACCACAGGGAAGTCAGCCCCAGCATTTT
TRBV29-1	TRBJ2-1	-	-	CSGAGGRYYNEQFF	TGCAGCGGGGCAGGAGGGAGGTACTACAATGAGCAGTTCTTC
TRBV27	TRBJ1-1	many	TRBD1	CASRLKSGQGSRTEAFF	TGTGCCAGCAGACTAAAATCGGGACAGGGAAGTCGCACTGAAGCTTTCTTT
TRBV7-9	TRBJ1-5	-	-	CASSWEPVGGLNQPQHF	TGTGCCAGCAGCTGGGAACCGGTGGGGGGCCTAAATCAGCCCCAGCATTTT
TRBV20-1	TRBJ2-4	many	TRBD1	CSARETGVAKNIQYF	TGCAGTGCTAGAGAGACAGGGGTGGCCAAAAACATTCAGTACTTC
TRBV14	TRBJ1-6	-	TRBD1	CASSLSGGSYNSPLHF	TGTGCCAGCAGCCTGTCAGGGGGCTCCTATAATTCACCCCTCCACTTT
TRBV28	TRBJ1-2	many	-	CASSYIENGYTF	TGTGCCAGCAGTTATATAGAGAATGGCTACACCTTC
TRBV28	TRBJ1-4	-	TRBD1	CASSISGGVGNEKLFF	TGTGCCAGCAGTATCTCAGGGGGCGTGGGTAATGAAAAACTGTTTTTT
TRBV5-1	TRBJ1-1	-	-	CASSLDCLDSMTEAFF	TGCGCCAGCAGCTTGGATTGCCTAGACAGTATGACTGAAGCTTTCTTT
TRBV6-5	TRBJ1-2	-	TRBD1	CASRRRDRANYGYTF	TGTGCCAGCAGACGCCGCGACAGGGCTAACTATGGCTACACCTTC
TRBV5-1	TRBJ1-1	-	-	CASEGGPGNTEAFF	TGCGCCAGCGAGGGGGGACCTGGGAACACTGAAGCTTTCTTT
TRBV10-3	TRBJ2-5	-	-	CAIREGSQETQYF	TGTGCCATCCGTGAAGGGTCTCAAGAGACCCAGTACTTC
TRBV20-1	TRBJ2-3	many	-	CSARRGGGTDTQYF	TGCAGTGCTAGACGGGGTGGGGGGACAGATACGCAGTATTTT
TRBV28	TRBJ1-3	medium-sized	-	CASSRNTIYF	TGTGCCAGCAGTAGAAACACCATATATTTT
TRBV4-2	TRBJ2-7	-	-	CASSKGSEQYF	TGTGCCAGCAGCAAGGGTAGCGAGCAGTACTTC
TRBV14	TRBJ2-3	few	TRBD2	CASSLAGVLDTQYF	TGTGCCAGCAGCCTAGCGGGAGTTTTAGATACGCAGTATTTT
TRBV2	TRBJ1-1	many	-	CASFSGVGTEAFF	TGTGCCAGCTTTTCAGGAGTAGGCACTGAAGCTTTCTTT
TRBV5-6	TRBJ2-1	-	TRBD1	CASSAGTDNEQFF	TGTGCCAGCAGCGCAGGGACAGACAATGAGCAGTTCTTC
TRBV28	TRBJ2-3	once	TRBD2	CASRRTSGRTDTQYF	TGTGCCAGCAGACGGACTAGCGGGAGAACGGATACGCAGTATTTT
TRBV4-1	TRBJ2-5	-	-	CASSQDYRDQETQYF	TGCGCCAGCAGCCAAGATTACAGGGACCAAGAGACCCAGTACTTC
TRBV20-1	TRBJ2-1	many	TRBD2	CARLASYNEQFF	TGCGCGCGACTAGCCTCCTACAATGAGCAGTTCTTC
TRBV27	TRBJ2-1	many	-	CASSLDTGHEQFF	TGTGCCAGCAGTTTAGACACCGGGCATGAGCAGTTCTTC
TRBV6-6	TRBJ2-5	-	-	CASSYSAPPETKYF	TGTGCCAGCAGTTACTCCGCCCCCCCAGAGACCAAGTACTTC
TRBV9	TRBJ2-1	-	TRBD2	CASSSQRGGTSGRYNEQFF	TGTGCCAGCAGCTCACAACGAGGAGGGACTAGCGGGAGGTACAATGAGCAGTTCTTC
TRBV5-5	TRBJ2-1	few	-	CASSLETGSSYNEQFF	TGTGCCAGCAGCTTGGAAACAGGGAGCTCCTACAATGAGCAGTTCTTC
TRBV3-1	TRBJ2-7	many	-	CASSPRDGREQYF	TGTGCCAGCAGCCCCCGAGACGGTAGAGAGCAGTACTTC
TRBV10-3	TRBJ2-3	-	TRBD2	CAISGTSAGDKQYF	TGTGCCATCAGTGGGACAAGCGCGGGAGATAAGCAGTATTTT
TRBV24-1	TRBJ2-1	-	-	CATGGQGHGEQFF	TGTGCCACCGGTGGGCAGGGACATGGTGAGCAGTTCTTC
TRBV28	TRBJ1-5	many	-	CASSFSGYPSNQPQHF	TGTGCCAGCAGTTTTTCAGGGTATCCGAGCAATCAGCCCCAGCATTTT
TRBV2	TRBJ2-7	few	-	CASSEEGYYEQYF	TGTGCCAGCAGTGAAGAGGGGTACTACGAGCAGTACTTC
TRBV5-4	TRBJ2-2	-	TRBD2	CARSPRTSGLTGELFF	TGTGCCAGGAGCCCACGGACTAGCGGGCTGACCGGGGAGCTGTTTTTT
TRBV5-1	TRBJ2-1	-	TRBD2	CASSLGLAGNVNNEQFF	TGCGCCAGCAGCTTGGGACTAGCGGGAAACGTTAACAATGAGCAGTTCTTC
TRBV20-1	TRBJ2-1	many	TRBD2	CSARDLLAGVSYNEQFF	TGCAGTGCTAGAGATCTGCTAGCGGGGGTCTCCTACAATGAGCAGTTCTTC
TRBV7-2	TRBJ1-1	many	-	CASSAILPSGVEAFF	TGTGCCAGCAGCGCCATACTACCTTCAGGGGTTGAAGCTTTCTTT
TRBV10-3	TRBJ2-3	few	-	CATSSSTDTQYF	TGTGCCACGAGTTCTAGCACAGATACGCAGTATTTT
TRBV28	TRBJ1-3	many	-	CASSLQEGPSGNTIYF	TGTGCCAGCAGTTTACAAGAGGGTCCTTCTGGAAACACCATATATTTT
TRBV27	TRBJ1-6	many	-	CASSLKATANSPLHF	TGTGCCAGCAGTTTAAAGGCGACAGCTAATTCACCCCTCCACTTT
TRBV6-2/TRBV6-3	TRBJ2-1	many	TRBD1	CASSYSGTGGNEQFF	TGTGCCAGCAGTTACTCGGGGACAGGGGGGAATGAGCAGTTCTTC
TRBV18	TRBJ2-1	few	-	CASSYGRGSDNEQFF	TGTGCCAGCTCCTACGGGAGAGGGAGCGACAATGAGCAGTTCTTC
TRBV7-2	TRBJ2-5	-	TRBD2	CARSSGLAGPRDQYF	TGTGCCAGAAGCTCGGGACTAGCGGGACCCAGGGACCAGTACTTC
TRBV4-1	TRBJ2-1	-	TRBD2	CASSQSGRDPSYNEQFF	TGCGCCAGCAGCCAGTCTGGGAGGGACCCCAGCTACAATGAGCAGTTCTTC
TRBV25-1	TRBJ2-5	-	TRBD1	CASRKTGQETQYF	TGTGCCAGCAGAAAGACAGGGCAAGAGACCCAGTACTTC
TRBV5-4	TRBJ2-7	-	TRBD1	CASSLGDRVSYEQYF	TGTGCCAGCAGCTTGGGAGACAGGGTCTCCTACGAGCAGTACTTC
TRBV29-1	TRBJ1-1	few	-	CSVSPGFGTEAFF	TGCAGCGTTTCTCCAGGGTTTGGCACTGAAGCTTTCTTT
TRBV7-9	TRBJ2-1	many	TRBD2	CASSFSGLAGVVNEQFF	TGTGCCAGCAGCTTTTCGGGCCTAGCGGGAGTGGTCAATGAGCAGTTCTTC
TRBV6-1	TRBJ1-3	many	TRBD1	CASSANIRTTGRLEGNTIYF	TGTGCCAGCAGTGCCAACATTAGAACGACAGGGCGACTGGAAGGAAACACCATATATTTT
TRBV27	TRBJ1-1	many	-	CASSLDVLMNTEAFF	TGTGCCAGCAGTTTGGACGTCCTAATGAACACTGAAGCTTTCTTT
TRBV20-1	TRBJ2-1	few	TRBD2	CSARGPGTSGRAVNEQFF	TGCAGTGCTAGAGGACCCGGGACTAGCGGGAGGGCCGTCAATGAGCAGTTCTTC
TRBV20-1	TRBJ2-3	many	TRBD2	CSAWTSGTTDTQYF	TGCAGTGCTTGGACTAGCGGGACCACAGATACGCAGTATTTT
TRBV20-1	TRBJ1-1	many	-	CSASSRQTSEAFF	TGCAGTGCTAGCTCTAGACAGACCTCTGAAGCTTTCTTT
TRBV6-9	TRBJ2-1	-	-	CASRYRAAGNGQFF	TGTGCCAGCAGGTACAGGGCCGCCGGCAATGGGCAGTTCTTC
TRBV12-3/TRBV12-4	TRBJ2-3	-	-	CASSFSPDTQYF	TGTGCCAGCAGTTTCTCCCCAGATACGCAGTATTTT